This T cell receptor beta chain originates from a study of cytomegalovirus exposure and HLA in healthy donors (dated by TCRdb to about 2017). Describing the broader study: An earlier analysis of 550 to 700 of the donors reported roughly 300 Gb of sequence data and some 100 million unique TCR beta sequences from 150 million to 200 million T cells. An early release that covered some 640 HLA-typed donors contained around 300 gigabases of sequencing data and tens of millions of unique TCR sequences. Among the roughly 380 genotyped donors, around 81% belonged to the genetic ancestry cluster associated with self-reported Caucasian donors. The study aimed to test whether cataloging public T cell receptors could reveal signatures of past pathogen exposure. The T cell repertoires of 670 or so subjects were profiled by immunosequencing and related to cytomegalovirus serostatus. Besides the first cohort of under 700 subjects, a separate validation cohort made up of 120 different subjects was used. To predict cytomegalovirus infection status, the study brought together high-throughput TCR immunosequencing, statistical association of individual TCRs with disease status, and machine learning. To study patterns of TCR occurrence, a later analysis re-analyzed previously published TCR beta repertoires from more than 550 donors and added high-resolution HLA genotyping. In the later analysis, no new phenotypic data were used to find candidate immune exposures; instead, reliance was placed on TCR beta sequences and their occurrence across donors. To decide whether each TCR beta V gene segment behaved as functional or pseudogenic, an earlier analysis of fewer than 750 of the donors relied on high-throughput TCR beta sequencing. Alongside the repertoire data, information on donor age, sex, ethnicity and CMV serostatus was compiled. In a later genetic analysis, genome-wide SNP genotypes for about 55% of the roughly 670 donors were used, and that subset was treated as a discovery cohort. All discovery cohort repertoires had been generated on a single sequencing platform. HLA typing included class I and class II loci at four-digit resolution. Typing coverage varied by locus: roughly 629-640 donors for A, B, C, DRB1 and DQB1; around 560 for DQA1; 606 for DPA1; roughly 450 for DPB1. Four to six DR-DQ haplotypes were handled as single units for association and clustering, since linkage in the cohort was strong. Among some 400 genotyped donors of the cohort, an average of around 240,000 unique TCR beta nucleotide sequences was sequenced per donor, of which about 20% were non-productive.

As concerns this clone: No cognate antigen has been identified for it. Base qualities are missing; no much larger clone stands one base away.

The cohort was made up of 650 to 700 healthy bone marrow donors. At the time of sampling, all cohort members were nominally healthy, though unrecorded immune exposures were likely present. The donor was CMV seronegative and was included in the group of approximately 350 seronegative cohort members. A peripheral blood sample was provided by each donor, and peripheral blood mononuclear cells were used for TCR beta sequencing. The Qiagen DNeasy Blood Extraction Kit was used to extract genomic DNA from the blood cell samples. V and J are truncated by 1 base and 6 bases respectively, leaving an intervening sequence of 18 bases. From a lookup of the germline V gene, CDR1 and CDR2 are LGHNA and YNFKEQ. Taken from cysteine to phenylalanine, the CDR3 has 16 residues. Solely the CDR3 DNA is kept, with 48 bases framed from the first base. The library was made by the immunoSEQ multiplex PCR assay. For the multiplex PCR, a mixture combining 60 forward primers for TCR Vbeta segments and 13 reverse primers for TCR Jbeta segments was used. A multiplex PCR assay on genomic DNA amplified the CDR3 region of rearranged TCR beta genes. On the Illumina HiSeq System, the amplified TCR beta libraries were sequenced as 87-base-pair reads. On the study's bioinformatics: In a later analysis, 77 million or so unique TCR beta chains were counted across the 690 or so repertoires, and roughly 9.9 million of these chains were shared by at least two donors. Raw reads were error-corrected and collapsed into unique sequences with a nearest-neighbor algorithm that merged closely related sequences to remove PCR and sequencing errors. Alignment of CDR3 sequences to IMGT reference sequences was used to assign V, D and J gene segments. Each retained sequence needed at least a six-nucleotide match to both a V gene segment and a J gene segment. Rearrangements were classified as productive when the CDR3 lacked stop codons and remained in frame with V and J, and all other rearrangements were classified as non-productive. CDR3 was defined by IMGT convention, running from the second conserved V-encoded cysteine to the conserved J-encoded phenylalanine. Sequences without an unambiguous match to a single V gene segment were excluded from the earlier analysis of about 630 of the donors. An earlier analysis of 450 to 650 of the donors called V segments functional above 56.7% productive rearrangements and segregating when the between-donor standard deviation exceeded 5%. To diagnose cytomegalovirus status from the catalog of TCR beta chain sequences, a statistical classification framework was built. A later analysis assigned V and J genes by comparing TCR nucleotide sequences with IMGT/GENE-DB human TR gene sequences. A later analysis assigned CDR3 sequences and most-parsimonious VDJ recombination scenarios with the TCRdist pipeline. A later analysis defined each TCR beta chain by its CDR3 amino acid sequence plus V-gene family, and excluded reads lacking a unique V-gene family. In a later analysis, fewer than 600 highly shared, low-generation-probability nucleotide sequences were removed to address suspected cross-contamination and a sequencing artifact. In a later analysis, a clonal expansion index was calculated for each public chain from normalized within-repertoire ranks of inferred template counts. In a later analysis, generation probabilities were computed with a VDJ recombination model fitted to out-of-frame rearrangements, and the resulting probabilities were checked against IGoR. In a later analysis, TCR-TCR, TCR-HLA and TCR-CMV co-occurrence was scored with hypergeometric tests, and a repertoire-size bias correction was applied to TCR pairs. In a later analysis, false discovery rates were estimated by permuting HLA or CMV assignments 20 times. In a later analysis, co-occurring TCRs were grouped using DBSCAN, and TCRdist sequence similarity was added for clustering within HLA-allele-positive subsets. Repertoires with fewer than 30,000 or more than 120,000 public chains were left out of co-occurrence clustering, as were five repertoires with anomalous nucleotide sharing. The table was pulled from immuneACCESS by TCRdb, which kept in-frame rearrangements only. Such tables lose some clones; where checked, under half of the loss comes from unresolved V genes, and the rest has no known cause. That table supplies the V and J calls and clone size; D and trimming were determined from the DNA. Across this sample there are 190,000 or so clones, with roughly 78% seen only once. About 0.64% of the sample is in the top ten clones.

Study-wide conclusions, independent of this receptor: In this cohort, only TCR beta chains were sequenced, and detectable features were limited by the absence of alpha or paired-chain data. Compared with equally common non-associated chains, HLA-associated TCR beta chains in a later analysis were more clonally expanded and had lower generation probabilities. The classifier was reported to diagnose cytomegalovirus status with high specificity and sensitivity in both the original and validation cohorts. Several of the top co-occurrence clusters appeared to be linked to parvovirus B19, influenza, CMV and Epstein-Barr virus, according to a later analysis. Assigning TCR associations to individual alleles was difficult when HLA alleles, especially DR and DQ, strongly co-occurred. Presence/absence analyses assumed roughly uniform sequencing depth across donors, an assumption that may not hold. For the cohort, immune exposure information was limited to CMV serostatus. In an earlier analysis of approximately 590 of the donors, most TCR beta V segments appeared in productive rearrangements about 87% or about 30% of the time, broadly matching IMGT annotations. A further reported finding was that TCR beta sequences accurately predicted the HLA-A and HLA-B alleles for most subjects in the first cohort. A cluster of highly shared sequence variants was judged likely to represent a technical artifact of the sequencing pipeline. In vitro tests confirmed that a few of the cytomegalovirus-associated TCR beta chains recognize cytomegalovirus antigens. Because the 87-base-pair reads could not distinguish some IMGT-functional V segments, including TRBV6-2 and TRBV6-3, those segments were excluded. The study listed around 160 TCR beta chains as associated with cytomegalovirus. While some public TCRs were present in many individuals, most TCR sequences turned up only very rarely across donors. In a later analysis, the rate of TCR association differed among HLA loci, with DRB1 alleles having the most associated TCRs and HLA-C alleles having the fewest. Specific HLA alleles were associated with 16,951 TCR beta sequences at a false discovery rate of 0.05 in a later analysis. It was suggested by the authors that the approach could potentially be generalized to other disease states and immunological phenotypes. A later analysis found that most CMV-associated TCR beta chains appeared HLA-restricted, with HLA associations seemingly driven largely by CMV exposure. HLA typing was unavailable for some donors at each locus, so association tests used only the typed subset. Correlated functional status among segregating V segments might be attributable to linkage disequilibrium, but an unknown experimental factor could not be ruled out. The earlier analysis of a few hundred of the donors excluded around 17 rarely observed V segments, including chromosome 9 orphons, because counts were too low. A later genetic analysis associated a missense DCLRE1C variant with V-gene and J-gene trimming of TCR beta chains, and an independent cohort replicated the association. According to a later genetic analysis, donors in an Asian-associated ancestry cluster had fewer N-insertions in productive TCRs than the approximately 650-donor mean.

Recombination linked TRBV4-2 to TRBJ1-2, and TRBD1 may be the D gene, going by 5 matching bases. The sequenced sample was PBMCs. The sequence came from a boy aged 10-17 years in good health and CMV-seronegative. The DNA reads TGTGCCAGCAGCCAAGTCGCGATTCAAGGGGCCGATGGCTACACCTTC. Its translation is CASSQVAIQGADGYTF.